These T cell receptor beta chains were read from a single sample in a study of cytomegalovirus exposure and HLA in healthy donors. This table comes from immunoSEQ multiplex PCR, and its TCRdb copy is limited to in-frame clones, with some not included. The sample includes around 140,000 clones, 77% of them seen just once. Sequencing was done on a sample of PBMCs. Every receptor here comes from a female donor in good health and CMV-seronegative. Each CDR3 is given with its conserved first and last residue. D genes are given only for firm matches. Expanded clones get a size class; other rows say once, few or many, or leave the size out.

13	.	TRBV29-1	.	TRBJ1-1	CSVEEVAALEAFF	TGCAGCGTTGAAGAGGTGGCGGCCCTTGAAGCTTTCTTT
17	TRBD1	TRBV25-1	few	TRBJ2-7	CASSGVTGTGSSYEQYF	TGTGCCAGCAGTGGGGTAACCGGGACAGGGAGTTCCTACGAGCAGTACTTC
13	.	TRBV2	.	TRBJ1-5	CASSDVDSQPQHF	TGTGCCAGCAGTGATGTGGATAGCCAGCCCCAGCATTTT
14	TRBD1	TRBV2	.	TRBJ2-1	CASSTGQGISEQFF	TGTGCCAGCAGTACGGGACAGGGTATTAGTGAGCAGTTCTTC
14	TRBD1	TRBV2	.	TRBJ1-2	CASKDREADYGYTF	TGTGCCAGCAAGGACAGGGAAGCAGACTATGGCTACACCTTC
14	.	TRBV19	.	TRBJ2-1	CASIQTEGGNLMVF	TGTGCCAGTATCCAGACCGAGGGCGGCAACCTCATGGTCTTC
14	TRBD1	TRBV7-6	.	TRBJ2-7	CASSLDQGASEQYF	TGTGCCAGCAGCTTAGACCAGGGGGCGAGCGAGCAGTACTTC
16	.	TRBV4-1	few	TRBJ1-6	CASSQDGQGSNSPLHF	TGCGCCAGCAGCCAAGATGGGCAGGGGTCGAATTCACCCCTCCACTTT
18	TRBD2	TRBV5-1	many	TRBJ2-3	CASSSLAGGLASTDTQYF	TGCGCCAGCAGCTCGTTAGCGGGAGGGCTCGCAAGCACAGATACGCAGTATTTT
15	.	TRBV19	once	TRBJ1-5	CASRAGQTPHQPQHF	TGTGCCAGTAGGGCTGGACAAACCCCTCATCAGCCCCAGCATTTT
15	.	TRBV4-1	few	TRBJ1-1	CASSQDRGGLTEAFF	TGCGCCAGCAGCCAAGATCGAGGGGGTTTAACTGAAGCTTTCTTT
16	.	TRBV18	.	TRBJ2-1	CASSPRRTAYDNEQFF	TGTGCCAGCTCACCAAGGAGGACGGCCTACGACAATGAGCAGTTCTTC
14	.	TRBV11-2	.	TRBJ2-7	CASSLGAGPNEQYF	TGTGCCAGCAGCTTGGGGGCAGGGCCGAACGAGCAGTACTTC
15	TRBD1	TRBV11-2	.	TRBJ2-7	CASSRPGQGVYEQYF	TGTGCCAGCAGCCGCCCGGGACAGGGTGTTTACGAGCAGTACTTC
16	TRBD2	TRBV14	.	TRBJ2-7	CASSQDWLAGNYEQYF	TGTGCCAGCAGCCAAGATTGGTTAGCGGGTAACTACGAGCAGTACTTC
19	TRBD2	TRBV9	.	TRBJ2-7	CASSPYSGAGGPGAYEQYF	TGTGCCAGCAGCCCCTACTCCGGGGCGGGGGGGCCCGGGGCCTACGAGCAGTACTTC
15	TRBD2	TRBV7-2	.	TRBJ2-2	CASSYGGGPSGELFF	TGTGCCAGCAGCTACGGCGGGGGGCCGAGCGGGGAGCTGTTTTTT
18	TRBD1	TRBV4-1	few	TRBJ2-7	CASSHDIPGQRYSYEQYF	TGCGCCAGCAGCCACGATATACCGGGACAGCGATACTCCTACGAGCAGTACTTC
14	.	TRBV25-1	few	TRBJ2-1	CATSGLIRYNEQFF	TGTGCCACCTCGGGACTCATCCGCTACAATGAGCAGTTCTTC
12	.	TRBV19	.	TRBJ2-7	CASSQQGYEQYF	TGTGCCAGTAGTCAACAGGGTTACGAGCAGTACTTC
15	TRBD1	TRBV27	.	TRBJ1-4	CASRLPGQTNEKLFF	TGTGCCAGCAGACTTCCGGGACAGACGAATGAAAAACTGTTTTTT
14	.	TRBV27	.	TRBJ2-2	CASSFSWGAGELFF	TGTGCCAGCAGTTTTTCTTGGGGGGCCGGGGAGCTGTTTTTT
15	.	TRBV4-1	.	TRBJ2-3	CASSVAGIPKDTQYF	TGCGCCAGCAGCGTTGCAGGGATACCTAAAGATACGCAGTATTTT
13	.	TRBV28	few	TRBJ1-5	CAGSGDSNQPQHF	TGTGCCGGGTCCGGGGATAGCAATCAGCCCCAGCATTTT
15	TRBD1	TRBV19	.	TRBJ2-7	CASTSMHRGKDEQYF	TGTGCCAGTACCTCCATGCACAGGGGTAAGGACGAGCAGTACTTC
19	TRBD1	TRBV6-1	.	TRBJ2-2	CASSEARGTGGFFTGELFF	TGTGCCAGCAGTGAAGCTAGGGGGACAGGGGGCTTTTTCACCGGGGAGCTGTTTTTT
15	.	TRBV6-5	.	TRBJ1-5	CASRAPGRGDQPQHF	TGTGCCAGCAGGGCCCCGGGTCGGGGGGATCAGCCCCAGCATTTT
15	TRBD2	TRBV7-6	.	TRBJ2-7	CASSLDLLAGYEQYF	TGTGCCAGCAGCCTAGACCTATTAGCGGGCTACGAGCAGTACTTC